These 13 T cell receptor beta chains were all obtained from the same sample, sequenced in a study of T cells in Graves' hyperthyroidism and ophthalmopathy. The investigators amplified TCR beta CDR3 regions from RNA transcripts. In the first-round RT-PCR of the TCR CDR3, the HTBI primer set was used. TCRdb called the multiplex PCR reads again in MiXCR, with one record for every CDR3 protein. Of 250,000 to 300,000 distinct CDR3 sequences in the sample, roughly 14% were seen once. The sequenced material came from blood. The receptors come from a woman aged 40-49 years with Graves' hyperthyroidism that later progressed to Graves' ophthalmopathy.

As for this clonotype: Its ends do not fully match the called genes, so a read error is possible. CDR3 DNA sequence: TGTGCCAGCAGTGATCAGGTGGCGGGCGCGACGGTATCTGGGGCCGACGTCCTGACTTTC. Its translation: CASSDQVAGATVSGADVLTF. This chain connects TRBV2 to TRBJ2-6, with D possibly being TRBD1 or TRBD2 (5 bases each). Germline CDR1 SNHLY, CDR2 FYNNEI. The CDR3 is made up of 20 amino acids.

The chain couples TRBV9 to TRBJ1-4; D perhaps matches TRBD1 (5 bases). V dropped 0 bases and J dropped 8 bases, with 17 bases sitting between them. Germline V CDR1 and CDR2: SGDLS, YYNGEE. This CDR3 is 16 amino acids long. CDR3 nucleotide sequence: TGTGCCAGCAGCGTAGGTGAAGGGGTCCTTTGGGAAAAACTGTTTTTT. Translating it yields CASSVGEGVLWEKLFF.

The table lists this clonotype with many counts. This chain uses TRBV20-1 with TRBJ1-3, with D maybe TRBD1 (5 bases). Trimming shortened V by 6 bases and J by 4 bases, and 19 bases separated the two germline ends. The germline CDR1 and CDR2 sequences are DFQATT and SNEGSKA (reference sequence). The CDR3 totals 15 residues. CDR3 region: CSAGYPWGNGNTIYF. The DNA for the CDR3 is TGCAGTGCGGGATACCCTTGGGGGAACGGAAACACCATATATTTT.

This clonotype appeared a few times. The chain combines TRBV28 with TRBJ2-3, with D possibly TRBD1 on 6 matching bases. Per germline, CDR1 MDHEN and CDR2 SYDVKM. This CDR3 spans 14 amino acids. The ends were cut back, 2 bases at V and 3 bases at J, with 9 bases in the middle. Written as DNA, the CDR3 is TGTGCCAGCAGTTTACGGACAGTTACAGATACGCAGTATTTT. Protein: CASSLRTVTDTQYF.

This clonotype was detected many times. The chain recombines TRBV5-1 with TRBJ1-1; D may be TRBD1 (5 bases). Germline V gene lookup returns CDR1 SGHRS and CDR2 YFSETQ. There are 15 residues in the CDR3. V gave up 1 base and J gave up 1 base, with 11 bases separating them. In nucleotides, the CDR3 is TGCGCCAGCAGCTTGCTAGCAGGGAGGAACACTGAAGCTTTCTTT. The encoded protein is CASSLLAGRNTEAFF.

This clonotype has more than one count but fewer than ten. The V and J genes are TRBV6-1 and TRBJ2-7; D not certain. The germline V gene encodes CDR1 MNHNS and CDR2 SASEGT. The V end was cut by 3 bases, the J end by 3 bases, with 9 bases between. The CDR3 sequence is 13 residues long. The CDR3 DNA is TGTGCCAGCAGTGATTGGACCGGCTACGAGCAGTACTTC. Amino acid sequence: CASSDWTGYEQYF.

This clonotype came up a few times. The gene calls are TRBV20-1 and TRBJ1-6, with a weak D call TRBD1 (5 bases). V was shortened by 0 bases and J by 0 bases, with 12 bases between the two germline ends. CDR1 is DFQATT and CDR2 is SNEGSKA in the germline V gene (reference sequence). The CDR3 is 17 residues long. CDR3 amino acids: CSARDQGINSYNSPLHF. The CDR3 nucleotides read TGCAGTGCTAGAGATCAGGGTATAAACTCCTATAATTCACCCCTCCACTTT.

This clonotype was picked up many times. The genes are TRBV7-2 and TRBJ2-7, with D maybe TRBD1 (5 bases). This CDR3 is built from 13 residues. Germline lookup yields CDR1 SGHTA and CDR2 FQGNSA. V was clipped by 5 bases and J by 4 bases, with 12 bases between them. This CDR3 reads CASSPGWGYEQYF. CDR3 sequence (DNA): TGTGCCAGCAGCCCAGGGTGGGGTTACGAGCAGTACTTC.

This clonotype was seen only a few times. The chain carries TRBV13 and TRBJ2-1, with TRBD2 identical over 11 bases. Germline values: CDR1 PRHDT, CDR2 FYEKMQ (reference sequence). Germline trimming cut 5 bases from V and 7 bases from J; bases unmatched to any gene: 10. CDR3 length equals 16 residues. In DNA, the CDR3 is TGTGCCAGCAGCCTCGTAGCGGGAGGGAGGGGAAATGAGCAGTTCTTC. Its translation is CASSLVAGGRGNEQFF.

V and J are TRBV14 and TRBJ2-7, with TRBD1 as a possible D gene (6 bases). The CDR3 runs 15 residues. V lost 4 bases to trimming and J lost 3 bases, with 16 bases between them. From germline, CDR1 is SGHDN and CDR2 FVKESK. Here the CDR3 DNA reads TGTGCCAGCAGCCGTCAGACAGGATCCCTCTACGAGCAGTACTTC. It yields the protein CASSRQTGSLYEQYF.

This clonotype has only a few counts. The CDR3 DNA reads as TGCGCCAGCAGTAAGACCCAGGGGGCGCGGGAGACCCAGTACTTC. This gives the protein CASSKTQGARETQYF. The V and J genes are TRBV10-1 and TRBJ2-5; 8 nucleotides agree with TRBD1. V shed 5 bases and J 5 bases; nucleotides not matched to a gene: 10. CDR3 length: 15 residues. Germline V lookup: CDR1 WNHNN, CDR2 SYGVQD (reference sequence).

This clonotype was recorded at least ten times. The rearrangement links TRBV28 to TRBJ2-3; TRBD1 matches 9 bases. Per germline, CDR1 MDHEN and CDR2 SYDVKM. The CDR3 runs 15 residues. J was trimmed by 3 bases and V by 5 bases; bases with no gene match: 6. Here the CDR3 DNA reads TGTGCCAGCAGTCCGGGGACAGGGAAAACAGATACGCAGTATTTT. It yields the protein CASSPGTGKTDTQYF.

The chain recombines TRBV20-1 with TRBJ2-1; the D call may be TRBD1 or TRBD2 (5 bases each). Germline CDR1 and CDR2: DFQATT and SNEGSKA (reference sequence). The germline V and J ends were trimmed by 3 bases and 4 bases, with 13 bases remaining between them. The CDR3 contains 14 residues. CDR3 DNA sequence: TGCAGTGCTAGGGGACCCGAGCAATACAATGAGCAGTTCTTC. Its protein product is CSARGPEQYNEQFF.